The 20 T cell receptor beta chains presented below share a single source sample, sequenced in a study of blood T cell repertoires in COVID-19. Assay used: immunoSEQ multiplex PCR; TCRdb lists only in-frame clones, some missing. Of more than 95,000 clones in the sample, more than 70% are singletons; the top ten hold roughly 13%. What was sequenced was peripheral blood. Receptors originate from a woman aged 55-69 years in a cohort sampled during active or convalescent COVID-19.

V is TRBV5-6 and J is TRBJ1-4, with 7 bases identical to TRBD1. Trimming took 4 bases from V and 3 from J; bases not matched to a gene: 6. In germline, CDR1 is SGHDT, CDR2 YYEEEE. The CDR3 covers 15 residues. The CDR3 reads CASSMTGPANEKLFF. The CDR3 nucleotides read TGTGCCAGCAGCATGACAGGGCCTGCTAATGAAAAACTGTTTTTT.

CDR3: CASSSIMDINTEAFF. For the CDR3, the DNA is TGTGCCAGTAGTTCCATAATGGACATAAACACTGAAGCTTTCTTT. J is TRBJ1-1 and V is TRBV19, with D maybe TRBD1 (5 bases). Germline V CDR1 and CDR2: LNHDA, SQIVND (reference sequence). Trimming cost V 5 bases and J 2 bases, with 15 bases left between them. The CDR3 contains 15 residues.

This chain uses TRBV6-6 with TRBJ1-5, with 10 bases matching TRBD1. This CDR3 region has 16 residues. The ends lost 5 bases at V and 5 bases at J; junction bases unmatched: 9. The V gene's germline CDR1 is MNHNY and CDR2 SVGAGI (reference sequence). The CDR3 sequence: CASSIRDRGGDQPQHF. The CDR3 DNA is TGTGCCAGCAGTATCCGGGACAGGGGAGGAGATCAGCCCCAGCATTTT.

The chain carries TRBV5-1 and TRBJ1-1; 9 positions match TRBD1. Losses at the gene ends were 3 bases for V and 0 bases for J; bases not matched to a gene: 6. The CDR3 has 16 residues. From germline, CDR1 is SGHRS and CDR2 YFSETQ. The CDR3 protein is CASSYRGQRVNTEAFF. The CDR3 DNA sequence: TGCGCCAGCAGCTACAGGGGGCAGAGGGTGAACACTGAAGCTTTCTTT.

The V call is TRBV19, the J call TRBJ2-7; 9 bases match TRBD1. V trimming: 3 bases; J trimming: 5 bases; junction bases outside the gene matches: 2. Germline V gives CDR1 LNHDA, CDR2 SQIVND (reference sequence). This CDR3 has 13 amino acids. CDR3 protein: CASSIRTGDEQYF. Written as DNA, the CDR3 is TGTGCCAGTAGTATCCGGACAGGGGACGAGCAGTACTTC.

The rearrangement joins TRBV19 to TRBJ1-4; no firm D call. Germline V gene lookup returns CDR1 LNHDA and CDR2 SQIVND (reference sequence). The V end lost 8 bases, the J end lost 2 bases, and 9 bases lay between the germline ends. The CDR3 runs to 13 residues. CDR3 nucleotides: TGTGCCAGTGGGGAGTTGACTAATGAAAAACTGTTTTTT. Amino acid sequence: CASGELTNEKLFF.

This clone came up once. The gene calls are TRBV29-1 and TRBJ1-4; the D is unclear. CDR3 length: 13 residues. The germline V gene has CDR1 SQVTM and CDR2 ANQGSEA. Trimming took 7 bases from V and 8 from J, leaving 17 bases between them. Here the CDR3 reads CSASNAPGEKLFF. CDR3 in DNA: TGCAGCGCCTCAAACGCCCCGGGGGAAAAACTGTTTTTT.

V gene TRBV7-3 combines with J gene TRBJ1-1; 8 nucleotides agree with TRBD1. The CDR3 is 15 residues long. Germline CDR1 reads SGHTA; CDR2 reads FQGTGA. The V gene end was trimmed by 4 bases and the J gene end by 0 bases; junction bases not matched to a gene: 4. The DNA for the CDR3 is TGTGCCAGCAGCTCCCAGGGGGCGATGAACACTGAAGCTTTCTTT. Translating it yields CASSSQGAMNTEAFF.

The chain carries TRBV19 and TRBJ2-2, with D perhaps matching TRBD1 (5 bases). Germline V lookup: CDR1 LNHDA, CDR2 SQIVND (reference sequence). The V and J ends lost 4 bases and 4 bases respectively, with 16 bases between them. The length of the CDR3 is 16 residues. The DNA for the CDR3 is TGTGCCAGTAGTAAATTCGCTCAGGGTAGCACCGGGGAGCTGTTTTTT. This translates into CASSKFAQGSTGELFF.

J is TRBJ1-2 and V is TRBV5-1, with D possibly being TRBD1 (5 bases). V lost 4 bases, J lost 5 bases, and 15 bases lay in between. This CDR3 contains 14 residues. The germline gives CDR1 SGHRS, CDR2 YFSETQ. The CDR3 here is CASSLVGGEYGYTF. CDR3 DNA sequence: TGCGCCAGCAGCCTCGTCGGGGGGGAATATGGCTACACCTTC. The variable domain in full, with the rest retrieved from reference TRBV5-1 and TRBJ1-2, is KAGVTQTPRYLIKTRGQQVTLSCSPISGHRSVSWYQQTPGQGLQFLFEYFSETQRNKGNFPGRFSGRQFSNSRSEMNVSTLELGDSALYLCASSLVGGEYGYTFGSGTRLTVV.

V and J are TRBV6-5 and TRBJ1-2; D gene ambiguous. Deletions cut 6 bases from V and 8 bases from J, with 13 bases between. CDR1 MNHEY and CDR2 SVGAGI come from the germline V gene. The CDR3 spans 12 residues. Written as DNA, the CDR3 is TGTGCCAGCAGCTTGGCTGAATCGGGCTACACCTTC. This codes for CASSLAESGYTF.

The V gene is TRBV9, the J gene TRBJ2-7; possible D gene TRBD1, 7 bases. Trimming pared 6 bases from V and 7 bases from J, leaving 23 bases between. The CDR3 loop spans 15 amino acids. Germline CDR1 reads SGDLS; CDR2 reads YYNGEE. The CDR3 sequence is CASNRWGDRRMEQYF. In DNA, the CDR3 is TGTGCCAGCAACCGATGGGGGGACAGAAGAATGGAGCAGTACTTC.

The V gene is TRBV19, the J gene TRBJ1-5; D not resolved. CDR3 size: 16 residues. V was shortened by 7 bases and J by 1 base, with 17 bases between the two germline ends. Per germline, CDR1 LNHDA and CDR2 SQIVND (reference sequence). The DNA of the CDR3 is TGTGCCAGTACCATCCCAGGACGAGGGAGCAATCAGCCCCAGCATTTT. It is translated as CASTIPGRGSNQPQHF.

The V and J genes are TRBV18 and TRBJ2-1; weak D call: TRBD2 (5 bases). With 4 bases removed from V and 9 bases from J, the gap between germline ends came to 10 bases. The CDR3 totals 12 residues. The V gene's germline CDR1 is KGHSH and CDR2 LQKENI. Here the CDR3 DNA reads TGTGCCAGCTCACTGCTAGCACTTGAGCAGTTCTTC. Amino acids: CASSLLALEQFF.

This rearrangement joins TRBV6-5 to TRBJ1-5; the match to TRBD1 covers 7 bases. The CDR3 extends over 14 amino acids. Germline lookup yields CDR1 MNHEY and CDR2 SVGAGI. V lost 5 bases, J lost 3 bases, and 4 bases stayed unmatched. The DNA of the CDR3 is TGTGCCAGCAGTCGACAGGGCCCCAATCAGCCCCAGCATTTT. This encodes CASSRQGPNQPQHF.

The V and J genes are TRBV2 and TRBJ1-1; D possibly corresponds to TRBD1 (5 bases). This CDR3 is 13 amino acids long. Germline assignment: CDR1 SNHLY and CDR2 FYNNEI. The V and J ends lost 4 bases and 4 bases respectively, with 10 bases between them. CDR3 nucleotides: TGTGCCAGCAGTGGCAGGGTGACCACTGAAGCTTTCTTT. It specifies CASSGRVTTEAFF.

This sequence joins TRBV5-1 and TRBJ2-3; TRBD2 might be the D (5 bases). CDR1 and CDR2 (germline): SGHRS, YFSETQ. V was cut by 5 bases and J by 6 bases, with 7 bases left in between. CDR3 length: 11 residues. For the CDR3, the DNA is TGCGCCAGCAGTGAGCGGGATACGCAGTATTTT. Translated: CASSERDTQYF.

V and J are TRBV9 and TRBJ2-1; a weak D match, TRBD2 (6 bases). The CDR3 length is 13 residues. V was pared by 4 bases and J by 12 bases, with 17 bases between. Germline loops: CDR1 SGDLS, CDR2 YYNGEE. The CDR3 protein is CASSSHSDYPQFF. CDR3 in DNA: TGTGCCAGCAGCTCCCACTCGGACTACCCGCAGTTCTTC.

This chain joins TRBV5-4 and TRBJ2-5, with 12 bases that match TRBD2. The V and J ends lost 4 bases and 2 bases, in that order; junction bases with no gene match: 6. From germline, CDR1 is SGHNT and CDR2 YYREEE (reference sequence). CDR3 length: 16 residues. The CDR3 region has the DNA TGTGCCAGCAGCGGGGCGACTAGCGGGAGTCAAGAGACCCAGTACTTC. Protein sequence: CASSGATSGSQETQYF.

CDR3 coding DNA: TGTGCCAGCAGCTTCGGACTGAACACCGGGGAGCTGTTTTTT. Translating it yields CASSFGLNTGELFF. The rearrangement joins TRBV5-6 to TRBJ2-2, with D possibly TRBD2 on 5 matching bases. The CDR3 consists of 14 residues. Germline lookup yields CDR1 SGHDT and CDR2 YYEEEE. V gave up 2 bases and J gave up 1 base, with 6 bases separating them.